What follows describes a single TCR beta chain. Its target is not known. Germline V gives CDR1 MNHEY, CDR2 SVGEGT. This CDR3 is built from 14 residues. This record belongs to a study of human CD8 memory T cell subsets. Study-wide results and caveats: Greater diversity was suggested by Chao1 estimates for stem-like memory T cells than for precursor exhausted T cells.

Libraries of TCR beta chains were produced by 5' RACE (UMI-labeled). Each CDR3 protein gets one entry in TCRdb, which reprocessed the 5' RACE reads and gives no DNA. The sample table includes about 10,000 distinct CDR3 sequences. Stem-like CD8+ memory T cells, termed TSTEM, were CCR7+ PD-1- TIGIT-. This sequence originates from a human donor in good health. Sample: CD8+ stem-like memory T cells (TSCM and TCM) sorted from PBMCs. Noted subset: stem-like memory CD8 T cells (TSTEM), CCR7+ PD-1- TIGIT-. The rearrangement uses TRBV6-2 or TRBV6-3 and TRBJ2-5; TCRdb's D call, TRBD1, is unchecked because there is no DNA. The CDR3 protein is CASTLEQEQETQYF.